This T cell receptor (beta chain) was sequenced for a study of T cell responses to AZD1222 COVID-19 vaccine. Overall study findings and caveats: Donors were largely white British and mainly female; clonal diversity was possibly underestimated.

V was clipped by 4 bases and J by 4 bases, with 9 bases between them. The germline gives CDR1 SGDLS, CDR2 YYNGEE. The CDR3 contains 13 residues. Method: immunoSEQ multiplex PCR; TCRdb's copy keeps in-frame clones and lacks some. The sample includes 90,000 to 150,000 clones, around 87% of them seen just once. To note about this clone: Its antigen is currently unknown.

Material: peripheral blood, obtained on day 0 of AZD1222 vaccination. This sequence was found in an adult in good health. The rearrangement links TRBV9 to TRBJ1-5, with D perhaps matching TRBD1 (6 bases). Here the CDR3 reads CASSRGINQPQHF. DNA for the CDR3: TGTGCCAGCAGCAGGGGGATAAATCAGCCCCAGCATTTT. The whole variable domain, filled in from reference TRBV9 and TRBJ1-5, reads DSGVTQTPKHLITATGQRVTLRCSPRSGDLSVYWYQQSLDQGLQFLIQYYNGEERAKGNILERFSAQQFPDLHSELNLSSLELGDSALYFCASSRGINQPQHFGDGTRLSIL.